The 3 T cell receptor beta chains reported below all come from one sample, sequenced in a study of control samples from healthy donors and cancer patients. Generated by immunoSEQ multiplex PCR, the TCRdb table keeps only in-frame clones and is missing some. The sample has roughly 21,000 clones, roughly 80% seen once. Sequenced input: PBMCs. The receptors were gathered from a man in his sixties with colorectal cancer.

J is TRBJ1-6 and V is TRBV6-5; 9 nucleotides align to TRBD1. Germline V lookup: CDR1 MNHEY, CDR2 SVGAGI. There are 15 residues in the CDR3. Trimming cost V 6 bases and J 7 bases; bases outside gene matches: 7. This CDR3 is CASRMDRGWNSPLHF. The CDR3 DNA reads TGTGCCAGCAGGATGGACAGGGGCTGGAATTCACCCCTCCACTTT.

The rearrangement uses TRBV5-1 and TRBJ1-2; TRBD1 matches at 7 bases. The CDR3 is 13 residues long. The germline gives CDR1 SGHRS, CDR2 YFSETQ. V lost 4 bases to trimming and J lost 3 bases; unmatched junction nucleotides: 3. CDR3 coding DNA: TGCGCCAGCAGCATCGGACAGGACTATGGCTACACCTTC. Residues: CASSIGQDYGYTF.

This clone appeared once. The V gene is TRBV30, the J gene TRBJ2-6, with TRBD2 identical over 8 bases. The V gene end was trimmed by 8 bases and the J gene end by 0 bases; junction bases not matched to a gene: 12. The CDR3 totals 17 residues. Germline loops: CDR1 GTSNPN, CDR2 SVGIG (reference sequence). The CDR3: CAGTGGGGLSGANVLTF. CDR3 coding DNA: TGTGCCGGGACTGGGGGCGGGGGGCTCTCTGGGGCCAACGTCCTGACTTTC.